This is a list of T cell receptor beta chains from one sample in a study of blood T cell repertoires in COVID-19. Produced via immunoSEQ multiplex PCR; TCRdb's table is partial and in-frame only. The top ten hold approximately 2.1% of the sample, which has tens of thousands of clones, 80% to 95% seen once. What was sequenced was peripheral blood. The receptor source for this set is a man in his fifties or sixties with acute or convalescent COVID-19. CDR3s include the opening cysteine and the closing phenylalanine or tryptophan. Each record gives: D gene, clone size, CDR3 length, J gene, V gene, CDR3 DNA, CDR3 protein. The D gene is left open where the match is weak. Size is stated for part of the rows, as once, few or many counts, or as a class when the clone is expanded.

>.|few|14|TRBJ1-5|TRBV6-5
TGTGCCAGCAGTTACGCCCCAGGGGAACAGCCCCAGCATTTT
CASSYAPGEQPQHF
>.|once|16|TRBJ1-4|TRBV5-4
TGTGCCAGCAGCTCCCAGGGGCCCGCAACTAATGAAAAACTGTTTTTT
CASSSQGPATNEKLFF
>TRBD1|few|15|TRBJ1-6|TRBV9
TGTGCCAGCAGCGCCCGGACAGGGAGGAATTCACCCCTCCACTTT
CASSARTGRNSPLHF
>TRBD1|.|14|TRBJ1-3|TRBV9
TGTGCCAGCAGCCTCGGACAGGGGGGAAACACCATATATTTT
CASSLGQGGNTIYF
>TRBD1|.|14|TRBJ2-1|TRBV30
TGTGCCTGGGAGGGGACAGGTCTTAACAATGAGCAGTTCTTC
CAWEGTGLNNEQFF
>.|.|16|TRBJ1-3|TRBV10-1
TGCGCCAGCAGTTCCCCGACAGAGGTCTCTGGAAACACCATATATTTT
CASSSPTEVSGNTIYF
>.|.|14|TRBJ1-2|TRBV4-3
TGCGCCAGCAGCCAAGAAACGCGACTTTCTGGCTACACCTTC
CASSQETRLSGYTF
>.|.|12|TRBJ1-3|TRBV6-2/TRBV6-3
TGTGCCAGCAGTTACGAGGTGCACACCATATATTTT
CASSYEVHTIYF
>.|.|15|TRBJ2-3|TRBV5-3
TGTGCCAGAAGAAGAGCCGCGTGCTCAACAGATACGCAGTATTTT
CARRRAACSTDTQYF
>.|.|14|TRBJ2-2|TRBV5-1
TGCGCCAGCAGCTCGGACAGTAACACCGGGGAGCTGTTTTTT
CASSSDSNTGELFF
>TRBD1|.|15|TRBJ1-2|TRBV3-1/TRBV3-2
TGTGCCAGCAGCCACACAGGGGGCGGTGTATGGGGCTACACCTTC
CASSHTGGGVWGYTF
>TRBD1|once|14|TRBJ1-1|TRBV30
TGTGCCTCCATACCCGGGACAGGGCCCACTGAAGCTTTCTTT
CASIPGTGPTEAFF
>TRBD1|.|15|TRBJ1-4|TRBV6-2/TRBV6-3
TGTGCCAGCAGTTACGCAGGGGGTTATAATGAAAAACTGTTTTTT
CASSYAGGYNEKLFF
>.|.|13|TRBJ1-1|TRBV11-3
TGTGCCAGCAGCCCGAGCCCGAACACTGAAGCTTTCTTT
CASSPSPNTEAFF
>TRBD1|once|15|TRBJ1-5|TRBV5-6
TGTGCCAGCAGCTCAAGCCGGGACAGAAATCAGCCCCAGCATTTT
CASSSSRDRNQPQHF
>TRBD1|once|12|TRBJ1-1|TRBV6-5
TGTGCCAGCCGAAGACAGGGGGTTAGAGCTTTCTTT
CASRRQGVRAFF
>.|.|11|TRBJ1-1|TRBV20-1
TGCAGTGCTCGCCAGGGATTTGACCCCTCTTTT
CSARQGFDPSF
>.|.|13|TRBJ2-7|TRBV2
TGTGCCAGCAGTGATGGCTCCCGCTACGAGCAGTACTTC
CASSDGSRYEQYF
>TRBD1|.|16|TRBJ2-7|TRBV24-1
TGTGCCACCAGTGACCCTACAGGGGCCGGCTCCTACGAGCAGTACTTC
CATSDPTGAGSYEQYF
>.|.|13|TRBJ1-5|TRBV11-2
TGTGCCAGCAGCTTGGAACAGAATCAGCCCCAGCATTTT
CASSLEQNQPQHF
>TRBD1|.|13|TRBJ1-1|TRBV3-1/TRBV3-2
TGTGCCAGCAGCTTTGACAGGGGCACTGAAGCTTTCTTT
CASSFDRGTEAFF
>TRBD2|.|15|TRBJ2-2|TRBV15
TGTGCCACCTGGGAGGGCCTTACCGAGACCGGGGAGCTGTTTTTT
CATWEGLTETGELFF
>.|.|13|TRBJ1-1|TRBV18
TGTGCCAGCTCACCAGGGGGGGACACTGAAGCTTTCTTT
CASSPGGDTEAFF
>TRBD1|few|14|TRBJ1-2|TRBV18
TGTGCCAGCTCCACCGACAGGGGCGGGTATGGCTACACCTTC
CASSTDRGGYGYTF
>TRBD2|.|15|TRBJ2-1|TRBV5-6
TGTGCCAGCAGCCTAGGACTAGCGGGAGGAGAAGAGCAGTTCTTC
CASSLGLAGGEEQFF
>.|.|15|TRBJ1-3|TRBV12-5
TGTGCTAGTGGTTTGTCAGGGGTCTCTGGAAACACCATATATTTT
CASGLSGVSGNTIYF
>.|.|13|TRBJ2-2|TRBV7-8
TGTGCCGGCAGCTTAATTAGAGGCGGGGAGCTGTTTTTT
CAGSLIRGGELFF
>TRBD2|.|18|TRBJ2-4|TRBV19
TGTGCCAGTAGTATCTTGGCTAGCGGGGCCCTCGCCAAAAACATTCAGTACTTC
CASSILASGALAKNIQYF
>.|.|13|TRBJ1-1|TRBV7-2
TGTGCCAGCAGCTTAGAGAGAGACAGCGAAGCTTTCTTT
CASSLERDSEAFF
>.|.|15|TRBJ2-7|TRBV21-1
TGTGCCAGCAGCATGGCTAGCGGGGGGGTCTACGAGCAGTACTTC
CASSMASGGVYEQYF
>.|.|9|TRBJ1-4|TRBV10-3
TGTGCCATCCGGGGGAAACTGTTTTTT
CAIRGKLFF
>TRBD2|.|19|TRBJ2-2|TRBV4-2
TGTGCCAGCAGCCAAGAGTCGCTCCGAGCGGGGATGAACACCGGGGAGCTGTTTTTT
CASSQESLRAGMNTGELFF
>.|.|15|TRBJ1-6|TRBV30
TGTGCCTGGGGTCCCCTCCGCAGGGCGATTTCACCCCTCCACTTT
CAWGPLRRAISPLHF
>.|.|17|TRBJ1-3|TRBV28
TGTGCCAGCACCCCCGGGGGGGGGCTAACCTCTGGAAACACCATATATTTT
CASTPGGGLTSGNTIYF
>TRBD2|.|16|TRBJ2-1|TRBV5-6
TGTGCCAGCAGCAAGGGACTAGCGAGCTCCTACAATGAGCAGTTCTTC
CASSKGLASSYNEQFF
>.|.|16|TRBJ1-2|TRBV6-5
TGTGCCAGCAGTTACCTAGGCCCCGCGGCGCTCTATGGCTACACCTTC
CASSYLGPAALYGYTF
>TRBD1|once|14|TRBJ1-3|TRBV6-5
TGTGCCAGCTACAGGGGGGAAGTAGGAAACACCATATATTTT
CASYRGEVGNTIYF
>.|.|13|TRBJ1-2|TRBV5-6
TGTGCCAGCAGCCGAGGGCGGCGGGATGGCTACACCTTC
CASSRGRRDGYTF
>TRBD2|.|15|TRBJ2-1|TRBV7-3
TGTGCCAGCAGCTTAGAAGCGGGAGGGGTAGATGAGCAGTTCTTC
CASSLEAGGVDEQFF
>TRBD2|.|18|TRBJ2-2|TRBV27
TGTGCCAGCAGTCACTCCCTTCTAGCGGCACAGAACACCGGGGAGCTGTTTTTT
CASSHSLLAAQNTGELFF
>.|.|16|TRBJ1-6|TRBV5-1
TGCGCCAGCAGCTTGGACTGGACAGCGAATAATTCACCCCTCCACTTT
CASSLDWTANNSPLHF
>TRBD1|.|14|TRBJ2-5|TRBV28
TGTGCCAGCAAGCCGGACAGGGTTCAAGAGACCCAGTACTTC
CASKPDRVQETQYF
>.|few|17|TRBJ2-7|TRBV19
TGTGCCAGTAGTATGTCCGGTCAGGGGCAGGGAAGCTACGAGCAGTACTTC
CASSMSGQGQGSYEQYF
>.|once|14|TRBJ1-6|TRBV5-6
TGTGCCAGCAGCTTGGGGACAGTTAATTCACCCCTCCACTTT
CASSLGTVNSPLHF
>TRBD1|once|13|TRBJ2-7|TRBV7-9
TGTGCCAGCAGCTTGGGACAGGGGCGCGAGCAGTACTTC
CASSLGQGREQYF
>.|.|13|TRBJ1-5|TRBV28
TGTGCCAGCAGCGCTCCAGGGTATCAGCCCCAGCATTTT
CASSAPGYQPQHF
>.|.|18|TRBJ2-3|TRBV19
TGTGCCAGTAGTATAGTGGGCCCCCTGCGGGACGGGGCAGATACGCAGTATTTT
CASSIVGPLRDGADTQYF
>.|.|14|TRBJ1-5|TRBV19
TGTGCCAGTAGCTTCGCAGTGAGCAATCAGCCCCAGCATTTT
CASSFAVSNQPQHF
>.|.|11|TRBJ1-2|TRBV2
TGTGCCAGCGGGCGGGACTATGGCTACACCTTC
CASGRDYGYTF
>TRBD2|.|16|TRBJ2-2|TRBV9
TGTGCCAGCAGCGTAGGGGCGGGAGGGGACACCGGGGAGCTGTTTTTT
CASSVGAGGDTGELFF